These T cell receptor beta chains were read from a single sample in a study of T cell responses to AZD1222 COVID-19 vaccine. Repertoires were generated with immunoSEQ multiplex PCR, while TCRdb's copy carries only in-frame clones and drops some. The sample has about 86,000 clones, 70% to 85% seen once. The input for sequencing was peripheral blood, taken on day 0 of AZD1222 vaccination. These receptors were collected from an adult in good health. Both conserved end residues are part of each CDR3. D genes are given only for firm matches. Clone size, where shown, is once, few, many, or a class for clones that have expanded.

j_call: TRBJ1-1; d_call: -; clone_size: once; v_call: TRBV5-1; cdr3_nt: TGCGCCAGCAGCCCCCCAGGAGATAATGAAGCTTTCTTT; cdr3_aa: CASSPPGDNEAFF
j_call: TRBJ2-1; d_call: TRBD2; clone_size: -; v_call: TRBV7-2; cdr3_nt: TGTGCCAGCAGCCAGGGCGGGAGAGGGGTCTACAATGAGCAGTTCTTC; cdr3_aa: CASSQGGRGVYNEQFF
j_call: TRBJ2-3; d_call: TRBD2; clone_size: -; v_call: TRBV7-2; cdr3_nt: TGTGCCAGCAGCTTACTCTCTAGCGGGAGCACAGATACGCAGTATTTT; cdr3_aa: CASSLLSSGSTDTQYF
j_call: TRBJ1-5; d_call: -; clone_size: -; v_call: TRBV7-8; cdr3_nt: TGTGCCAGCAGCTTAAAACGACAGCTCAATCAGCCCCAGCATTTT; cdr3_aa: CASSLKRQLNQPQHF
j_call: TRBJ2-6; d_call: TRBD2; clone_size: -; v_call: TRBV18; cdr3_nt: TGTGCCAGCTCACCGCCCGGACTAGCGGGAGGTGGGGCCAACGTCCTGACTTTC; cdr3_aa: CASSPPGLAGGGANVLTF
j_call: TRBJ2-5; d_call: -; clone_size: -; v_call: TRBV30; cdr3_nt: TGTGCCTGGTCGAAGTGGGACGGAAAAGAGACCCAGTACTTC; cdr3_aa: CAWSKWDGKETQYF
j_call: TRBJ2-6; d_call: -; clone_size: -; v_call: TRBV10-3; cdr3_nt: TGTGCCATCAGTGAGTCGACAGGAGTCTCTGGGGCCAACGTCCTGACTTTC; cdr3_aa: CAISESTGVSGANVLTF
j_call: TRBJ2-2; d_call: -; clone_size: -; v_call: TRBV9; cdr3_nt: TGTGCCAGCAGCCCTCGTACTAGGGGTTTCGCCGGGGAGCTGTTTTTT; cdr3_aa: CASSPRTRGFAGELFF
j_call: TRBJ1-4; d_call: -; clone_size: -; v_call: TRBV6-5; cdr3_nt: TGTGCCAGCAGTCAACAGACTGCAACTAATGAAAAACTGTTTTTT; cdr3_aa: CASSQQTATNEKLFF
j_call: TRBJ2-1; d_call: TRBD1; clone_size: -; v_call: TRBV20-1; cdr3_nt: TGCAGTGCTATTGACAGGGTGACGAGGAATGAGCAGTTCTTC; cdr3_aa: CSAIDRVTRNEQFF